This TCR beta chain was recovered during a study of T cells after yellow fever vaccination. Findings and caveats of the study: Across the CD4 and CD8 compartments, a small share of clonotypes was present in both. In post-booster samples, most primary-vaccination clones reappeared (approximately 95% CD4, 88% CD8).

A single record per CDR3 protein comes from TCRdb applying MiXCR to the 5' RACE reads. The table records some 110,000 distinct CDR3 sequences, around 7.4% of them present only once. Concerning this clonotype: Its antigen is not known. This may come from a read error, since a much larger clone is one base off.

The CDR3 extends over 14 amino acids. Trimming pared 6 bases from V and 2 bases from J, leaving 8 bases between. The chain joins TRBV12-3 or TRBV12-4 to TRBJ1-6; D gene uncertain. This clonotype originated in a man in his late teens or twenties who received the YFV17D yellow fever vaccine. The sample here was CD4+ T cells sorted from PBMCs, taken more than 8 days after the first yellow fever vaccination. CDR3 loop: CASRNDTYNSPLHF. CDR3 nucleotides: TGTGCCAGCAGAAACGATACCTATAATTCACCCCTCCACTTT.